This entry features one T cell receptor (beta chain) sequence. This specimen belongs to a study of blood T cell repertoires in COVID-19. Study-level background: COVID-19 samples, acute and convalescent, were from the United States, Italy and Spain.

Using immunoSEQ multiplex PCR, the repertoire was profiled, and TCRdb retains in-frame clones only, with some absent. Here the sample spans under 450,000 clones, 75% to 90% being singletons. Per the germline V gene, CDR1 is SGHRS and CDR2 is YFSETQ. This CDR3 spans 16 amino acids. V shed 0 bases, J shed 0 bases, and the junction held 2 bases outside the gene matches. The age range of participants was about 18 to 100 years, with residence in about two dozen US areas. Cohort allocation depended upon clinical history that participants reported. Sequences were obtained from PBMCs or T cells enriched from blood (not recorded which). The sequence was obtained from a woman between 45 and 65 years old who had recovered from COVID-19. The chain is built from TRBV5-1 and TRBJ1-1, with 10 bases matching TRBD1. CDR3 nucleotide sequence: TGCGCCAGCAGCTTGGGACAGGGGGCTTTGAACACTGAAGCTTTCTTT. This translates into CASSLGQGALNTEAFF.